The sequence of this TCR beta chain was determined in a study of OX40 agonist ivuxolimab in advanced cancers. This CDR3 has 19 residues. The J segment lost 5 bases and the V segment lost 5 bases, leaving 20 bases of the junction unmatched. Per the germline V gene, CDR1 is GTSNPN and CDR2 is SVGIG (reference sequence). Assay used: immunoSEQ multiplex PCR; TCRdb lists only in-frame clones, some missing. The table includes about 73,000 clones, 80% to 90% detected once. The V gene is TRBV30, the J gene TRBJ2-3; 12 bases fit TRBD2. The origin of this receptor is an adult with an advanced solid tumor such as melanoma, head and neck, liver or kidney cancer. The material was CD4+ or CD8+ T cells sorted from blood, obtained in a trial of the OX40 agonist ivuxolimab. The CDR3 DNA sequence: TGTGCCTGGTCAATTTTGCGGCTAGCGGGAGGGTGGGGCGGAGATACGCAGTATTTT. The encoded protein is CAWSILRLAGGWGGDTQYF.